Listed below are T cell receptor beta chains from one sample, sequenced in a study of human T cells and chemical hapten exposure. MiXCR, run by TCRdb on the RACE reads, gives a single entry per CDR3 protein. The data show roughly 180,000 distinct CDR3 sequences, about 20% seen once. Material: whole blood, obtained in connection with sensitization to the hapten diphenylcyclopropenone (DPC). Every receptor here comes from a woman in her fifties or sixties with alopecia areata. Some clones in this sample may be carry-over from other donors' samples. Each CDR3 is given with its conserved first and last residue. A D gene is named only where the DNA matches it firmly. Clone size is not always given. Where it is, it says once, few, many or a class for expanded clones.

V: TRBV2; length: 18; D: TRBD2; J: TRBJ2-6; size: few; DNA: TGTGCCAGCAGGAGACTAGCGGGAGGGCTGTCTGGGGCCAACGTCCTGACTTTC; CDR3: CASRRLAGGLSGANVLTF
V: TRBV19; length: 13; D: -; J: TRBJ1-2; size: few; DNA: TGTGCCAGTAGTGAGACAGGTCGGAGTGGCTACACCTTC; CDR3: CASSETGRSGYTF
V: TRBV10-3; length: 20; D: TRBD1; J: TRBJ2-6; size: few; DNA: TGTGCCATCAGTGAGCCGAAAGGGACAGGAAAAACCTCTGGGGCCAACGTCCTGACTTTC; CDR3: CAISEPKGTGKTSGANVLTF
V: TRBV12-3/TRBV12-4; length: 19; D: TRBD1; J: TRBJ2-1; size: -; DNA: TGTGCCAGCAGTTTCAATCGGGGGTGGGACAGGGGCCCCTACAGTGAGCAGTTCTTC; CDR3: CASSFNRGWDRGPYSEQFF
V: TRBV10-3; length: 14; D: TRBD2; J: TRBJ2-1; size: -; DNA: TGTGCCATCACCACCGGACTAGCGAGGAATGAGCAGTTCTTC; CDR3: CAITTGLARNEQFF
V: TRBV3-1; length: 14; D: TRBD2; J: TRBJ2-7; size: few; DNA: TGTGCCAGCAGCGGACTAGCGGGAAACTACGAGCAGTACTTC; CDR3: CASSGLAGNYEQYF
V: TRBV20-1; length: 14; D: TRBD2; J: TRBJ2-5; size: few; DNA: TGCAGTGCTAGTTTAATAGCGGGAGTAGAGACCCAGTACTTC; CDR3: CSASLIAGVETQYF
V: TRBV25-1; length: 14; D: -; J: TRBJ2-1; size: few; DNA: TGTGCCAGCAGTGATAGGGGGAAGTGGAATGAGCAGTTCTTC; CDR3: CASSDRGKWNEQFF
V: TRBV2; length: 17; D: TRBD1; J: TRBJ2-1; size: few; DNA: TGTGCCAGCAGTGACTTGACAGGGGGCAATACCTACAATGAGCAGTTCTTC; CDR3: CASSDLTGGNTYNEQFF
V: TRBV9; length: 13; D: TRBD2; J: TRBJ2-5; size: -; DNA: TGTGCCAGCGGTCTAGCGGGAGTTGAGACCCAGTACTTC; CDR3: CASGLAGVETQYF
V: TRBV7-9; length: 17; D: TRBD2; J: TRBJ2-1; size: few; DNA: TGTGCCAGCAGCTTAGGGGGACTAGCGGGAGACCACAATGAGCAGTTCTTC; CDR3: CASSLGGLAGDHNEQFF
V: TRBV2; length: 14; D: -; J: TRBJ2-3; size: few; DNA: TGTGCCAGCAGTGATGGGCTAGACACAGATACGCAGTATTTT; CDR3: CASSDGLDTDTQYF
V: TRBV25-1; length: 15; D: TRBD1; J: TRBJ1-6; size: -; DNA: TGTGCCAGCAGTGAAAACAGGGGACCCAATTCACCCCTCCACTTT; CDR3: CASSENRGPNSPLHF
V: TRBV11-2; length: 13; D: -; J: TRBJ2-7; size: -; DNA: TGTGCCAGCAGCTTGGGCAGCTCCTACGAGCAGTACTTC; CDR3: CASSLGSSYEQYF
V: TRBV2; length: 15; D: TRBD2; J: TRBJ2-3; size: few; DNA: TGTGCCGGCCGAAGACTAGCGGGAGGGACAGATACGCAGTATTTT; CDR3: CAGRRLAGGTDTQYF
V: TRBV20-1; length: 15; D: TRBD2; J: TRBJ2-7; size: -; DNA: TGCAGTGCTAGGGCGGCGGGAGGGAACTCCTACGAGCAGTACTTC; CDR3: CSARAAGGNSYEQYF
V: TRBV29-1; length: 14; D: TRBD1; J: TRBJ2-5; size: -; DNA: TGCAGCGTCTCACAGGGGTCGTACCAAGAGACCCAGTACTTC; CDR3: CSVSQGSYQETQYF
V: TRBV2; length: 13; D: -; J: TRBJ2-2; size: -; DNA: TGTGCCAGCAGTGTCGTAAACACCGGGGAGCTGTTTTTT; CDR3: CASSVVNTGELFF
V: TRBV20-1; length: 12; D: -; J: TRBJ2-7; size: -; DNA: TGCAGTGCTATCTCTACTGGTTACGAGCAGTACTTC; CDR3: CSAISTGYEQYF
V: TRBV20-1; length: 13; D: -; J: TRBJ2-2; size: few; DNA: TGCAGTGCTAGAGATGTTAGTCCCGGGGAGCTGTTTTTT; CDR3: CSARDVSPGELFF
V: TRBV7-6; length: 14; D: -; J: TRBJ2-2; size: few; DNA: TGTGCCAGCAGCACCGGGACCTCCACCGGGGAGCTGTTTTTT; CDR3: CASSTGTSTGELFF
V: TRBV25-1; length: 13; D: -; J: TRBJ1-2; size: -; DNA: TGTGCCAGTTCGGAGGCAGGGAACTATGGCTACACCTTC; CDR3: CASSEAGNYGYTF
V: TRBV29-1; length: 15; D: TRBD1; J: TRBJ1-2; size: few; DNA: TGCAGCGTTGAAGAGGGACACGGGACAGGGGGAGGCTACACCTTC; CDR3: CSVEEGHGTGGGYTF
V: TRBV5-4; length: 14; D: -; J: TRBJ2-7; size: few; DNA: TGTGCCAGCAGCTTGGACGGGGGCCAGAACGAGCAGTACTTC; CDR3: CASSLDGGQNEQYF
V: TRBV20-1; length: 14; D: TRBD2; J: TRBJ2-3; size: -; DNA: TGCAGTGCTGAGGGCGGGGGGCGCACAGATACGCAGTATTTT; CDR3: CSAEGGGRTDTQYF
V: TRBV6-2/TRBV6-3; length: 18; D: TRBD2; J: TRBJ2-1; size: -; DNA: TGTGCCAGCAGTTACGATTTGGGGCGGGAGGGCCCCTACAATGAGCAGTTCTTC; CDR3: CASSYDLGREGPYNEQFF
V: TRBV29-1; length: 16; D: TRBD2; J: TRBJ2-1; size: -; DNA: TGCAGCGTTGGTCGCCGGGGGGGCAGGGCAATCCATGAGCAGTTCTTC; CDR3: CSVGRRGGRAIHEQFF
V: TRBV15; length: 15; D: -; J: TRBJ2-2; size: few; DNA: TGTGCCACCAGCAGAAGCGCGACAGCGAGCCGGGAGCTGTTTTTT; CDR3: CATSRSATASRELFF
V: TRBV19; length: 15; D: TRBD1; J: TRBJ1-2; size: few; DNA: TGTGCCAGTAGTATAGATGGGACAGCTAACTATGGCTACACCTTC; CDR3: CASSIDGTANYGYTF
V: TRBV29-1; length: 13; D: TRBD2; J: TRBJ2-1; size: few; DNA: TGCAGCGTTCTTGAGACTAGCGGGAGTGAGCAGTTCTTC; CDR3: CSVLETSGSEQFF
V: TRBV29-1; length: 12; D: -; J: TRBJ2-1; size: many; DNA: TGCAGCGTTGATGGCTTGGTCGATGAGCAGTTCTTC; CDR3: CSVDGLVDEQFF
V: TRBV15; length: 16; D: -; J: TRBJ1-4; size: -; DNA: TGTGCCACCAGCAGAGCTGGGCCAGGCGAATTAGGAAAACTGTTTTTT; CDR3: CATSRAGPGELGKLFF
V: TRBV7-8; length: 14; D: -; J: TRBJ1-1; size: -; DNA: TGTGCCAGCAGCCCCTATACAGTGGGCACTGAAGCTTTCTTT; CDR3: CASSPYTVGTEAFF
V: TRBV29-1; length: 13; D: -; J: TRBJ1-2; size: -; DNA: TGCAGCGTTGCAGAGGACTCTAACTATGGCTACACCTTC; CDR3: CSVAEDSNYGYTF
V: TRBV7-9; length: 15; D: -; J: TRBJ1-4; size: once; DNA: TGTGCCAGCAGCCGAACAGGGTCGAGTCATGAAAAACTGTTTTTT; CDR3: CASSRTGSSHEKLFF
V: TRBV24-1; length: 12; D: -; J: TRBJ2-2; size: -; DNA: TGTGCCACCAGTGAAAGGACCGGGGAGCTGTTTTTT; CDR3: CATSERTGELFF
V: TRBV5-1; length: 15; D: -; J: TRBJ1-6; size: few; DNA: TGCGCCAGCAGCTGGAACAGGGAAGGGGATTCACCCCTCCACTTT; CDR3: CASSWNREGDSPLHF
V: TRBV29-1; length: 15; D: -; J: TRBJ2-2; size: -; DNA: TGCAGCGTTGTGGGCAGGCATGAAAACACCGGGGAGCTGTTTTTT; CDR3: CSVVGRHENTGELFF
V: TRBV5-1; length: 16; D: -; J: TRBJ2-7; size: -; DNA: TGCGCCAGCAGCCCGGAAGGTTCAGGCGGGCGGGCCGAGCAGTACTTC; CDR3: CASSPEGSGGRAEQYF
V: TRBV13; length: 14; D: -; J: TRBJ2-3; size: -; DNA: TGTGCCAGCAGCTTAAAGACTTACACAGATACGCAGTATTTT; CDR3: CASSLKTYTDTQYF
V: TRBV10-2; length: 15; D: -; J: TRBJ1-5; size: -; DNA: TGCGCCAGCAGTGAAATTTGGGGCAGGGATCGGCCCCAGCATTTT; CDR3: CASSEIWGRDRPQHF
V: TRBV5-1; length: 15; D: TRBD2; J: TRBJ2-3; size: -; DNA: TGCGCCAGCAGCACCCGGACTAGCGACACAGATACGCAGTATTTT; CDR3: CASSTRTSDTDTQYF
V: TRBV18; length: 15; D: -; J: TRBJ2-7; size: -; DNA: TGTGCCAGCTCGCAACTAGCCGATCCGTCCTACGAGCAGTACTTC; CDR3: CASSQLADPSYEQYF
V: TRBV12-3/TRBV12-4; length: 15; D: -; J: TRBJ2-6; size: many; DNA: TGTGCCAGCAGTTTAGTAGGGACCGGGGCCAACGTCCTGACTTTC; CDR3: CASSLVGTGANVLTF
V: TRBV28; length: 12; D: -; J: TRBJ2-1; size: -; DNA: TGTGCCAGCAGTTTATCTGGAAATGAGCAGTTCTTC; CDR3: CASSLSGNEQFF
V: TRBV12-3/TRBV12-4; length: 17; D: TRBD1; J: TRBJ1-1; size: -; DNA: TGTGCCAGCAACACTTATGGGGGGACAGGGGGGAACACTGAAGCTTTCTTT; CDR3: CASNTYGGTGGNTEAFF
V: TRBV11-2; length: 16; D: TRBD2; J: TRBJ2-3; size: -; DNA: TGTGCCAGCAGACCCGGACTAGCGTCCCGCACAGATACGCAGTATTTT; CDR3: CASRPGLASRTDTQYF
V: TRBV5-1; length: 15; D: TRBD1; J: TRBJ1-1; size: -; DNA: TGCGCCAGCAGCAACCAGAACAGGGGAGTGGCTGAAGCTTTCTTT; CDR3: CASSNQNRGVAEAFF
V: TRBV20-1; length: 14; D: -; J: TRBJ2-3; size: -; DNA: TGCAGTGCTAGGTCCTCCCGGGGTACAGATACGCAGTATTTT; CDR3: CSARSSRGTDTQYF